This T cell receptor (beta chain) was captured by sequencing in a study of PD-L1 blockade in urothelial cancer. Background on the study: Prior exposure to chemotherapy in patients amounted to 0 to 3 regimens received. Specimens of blood held a median count of approximately 150,000 T cells.

Templates that were synthetic TCR analogs were spiked into each PCR. Sequencing was performed with immunoSEQ multiplex PCR; in TCRdb, only in-frame clones are kept and a portion is missing. Seen here are tens of thousands of clones, 82% observed once, and the top ten hold about 1.7%. Described time point: pretreatment peripheral blood. The ends lost 3 bases at V and 4 bases at J; junction bases unmatched: 9. Germline V gene data show CDR1 as KGHSH and CDR2 as LQKENI. There are 16 residues in the CDR3. The V gene is TRBV18, the J gene TRBJ1-3, with TRBD1 matching 7 bases. This clonotype originated in a middle-aged man with urothelial cancer. This specimen consisted of PBMCs, obtained around atezolizumab (anti-PD-L1) treatment. CDR3 residues: CASSPRDSQLGNTIYF. In nucleotides, the CDR3 is TGTGCCAGCTCACCTCGGGACAGCCAGCTCGGAAACACCATATATTTT.